This TCR beta chain is from a study of T-cell memory formation after mild COVID-19. Study-level background: Most TCR clusters belonged to a single donor. Study-wide findings and caveats: Chiefly within CM and EM were the contracting CD4+ clones; CD8+ ones were within EMRA.

Employing constant-segment primers, 5'RACE generated TCR alpha and TCR beta cDNA libraries bearing sample barcodes and UMIs. TCRdb re-called the 5' RACE reads with MiXCR, one entry per CDR3 protein. The sample comprises 450,000 to 650,000 distinct CDR3 sequences, roughly 21% of which are singletons, and approximately 8.4% rests with the top ten. The CDR3 runs to 14 residues. Germline loops: CDR1 MNHEY, CDR2 SVGAGI. Trimming took 6 bases from V and 7 from J, leaving 19 bases between them. Only a few counts were recorded for this clonotype. The antigen is undetermined. The TCR was taken from an adult woman who had mild COVID-19 (a few samples of this study predate the infection). Cell type and time point are not known. The V call is TRBV6-5, the J call TRBJ2-7; D is possibly TRBD2 (6 bases). The sequencing input was PBMCs or a T cell subset sorted from them (not recorded which). CDR3 nucleotide sequence: TGTGCCAGCAGCCTCGGGAGTGCCTTGGGGGAGCAGTACTTC. Its translation: CASSLGSALGEQYF.